This T cell receptor beta chain stems from a study of blood T cells in healthy people across ages (dated by TCRdb to between 2014 and 2017). About the full investigation: In model experiments, template switching captured roughly one uniquely barcoded TCR beta cDNA molecule for every two T cells. The donors were divided into four age groups: young (average around 15 years), middle-aged (around 37), aged (about 56) and long-lived (about 80). Using deep sequencing normalized with unique cDNA molecular identifiers, the study measured how TCR beta repertoire diversity changes with age. To avoid experimental bias, donors of different ages were spread randomly across the sequencing lanes. Two additional independent replicas of 1 million unique cDNA reads from the same blood draw were analyzed for two donors (one aged 18 to 30 and one aged 80 or older). Overall study outcomes, separate from this receptor: Because donor CMV infection status was unknown, age-related changes in expanded clonotypes were potentially confounded. Total diversity estimates from one million sequenced T cells were considered lower bounds and underestimates. A strong correlation was found between observed TCR beta diversity and the percentage of naive T cells measured by flow cytometry. As age increased, observed TCR beta diversity per million T cells dropped in a roughly linear way, and a significant reduction was already evident by age approximately 40. Compared with the aged group, more naive CD4+ T cells, fewer expanded clones and increased TCR diversity were shown by the long-lived group, suggesting age selection. Bulk unsorted PBMC profiling prevented conclusive comparison of naive and antigen-experienced compartments.

This clonotype was seen repeatedly, ten times or more. There is no known antigen for this receptor. No base quality values were provided; no much bigger clone lies one nucleotide off. The donors were roughly 40 Caucasian individuals from Russia, aged 6 to 90 years, who were systemically healthy. Each donor gave approximately 9.4 milliliters of peripheral blood, drawn into EDTA-treated Vacutainer tubes. Ficoll-Paque density-gradient centrifugation was used to isolate PBMCs, with at least 6.5 million per sample. Total RNA, at least 6 micrograms per sample, was extracted from PBMCs with Trizol reagent. Naive CD45RAhigh/CD27high T cell percentages were measured by flow cytometry on a PBMC aliquot from every donor. The method was 5' RACE. TCRdb shows the sequencer as Illumina HiSeq 2500. A second PCR of 7 to 11 cycles was performed with a sample-barcoded 5' primer and a J-beta primer mix. A unique molecular identifier was introduced onto each TCR beta cDNA molecule by a template-switch 5' adaptor carrying 12 random nucleotides. At least 2.5 million CDR3-containing paired-end reads were obtained from each sample. First-strand cDNA was synthesized from all RNA with the Mint cDNA synthesis kit, primed by a TRBC-specific oligonucleotide. Following uracil-DNA glycosylase treatment, a first 18-cycle PCR with universal primers M1SS and BC2_uni_R was performed on all cDNA. For the original study's pipeline: Each sample was normalized by randomly selecting 1 million high-quality reads, each carrying a distinct molecular identifier. Reads with shared molecular identifiers were discarded instead of being binned into consensus sequences. MiTCR, run with a Q25 quality threshold and the strictest error-elimination algorithm, handled CDR3 identification, clonotype clustering and error correction. A nonparametric unseen species model using Euler transformation provided a lower-bound estimate of total TCR beta diversity. The public reads were quality trimmed at Q25 with fastp and then assembled into clones with MiXCR by TCRdb, keeping productive beta chains. All rows with the same CDR3 protein become a single entry with the most common DNA and genes. The authors' filters were not applied to this entry. Counted in this sample were roughly 2 million distinct CDR3 sequences; about 50% of them appeared once. Clones ranked in the top ten supply approximately 2% of the sample.

Relative to germline, V is missing 6 bases and J is missing 5 bases, with 1 base of the junction outside any gene match. Via the germline V gene, CDR1 is SQVTM and CDR2 ANQGSEA. Its CDR3 holds 12 amino acids, cysteine through phenylalanine. Only CDR3 DNA is held: 36 bases, read in frame from base 1. The TCR comes from a woman between 35 and 50 years old in good health. Sequenced material: blood. The rearranged segments are TRBV29-1 and TRBJ2-1; 10 bases in between match TRBD1. CDR3 region: CSVGQGDNEQFF. The bases read TGCAGCGTAGGACAGGGGGACAATGAGCAGTTCTTC.